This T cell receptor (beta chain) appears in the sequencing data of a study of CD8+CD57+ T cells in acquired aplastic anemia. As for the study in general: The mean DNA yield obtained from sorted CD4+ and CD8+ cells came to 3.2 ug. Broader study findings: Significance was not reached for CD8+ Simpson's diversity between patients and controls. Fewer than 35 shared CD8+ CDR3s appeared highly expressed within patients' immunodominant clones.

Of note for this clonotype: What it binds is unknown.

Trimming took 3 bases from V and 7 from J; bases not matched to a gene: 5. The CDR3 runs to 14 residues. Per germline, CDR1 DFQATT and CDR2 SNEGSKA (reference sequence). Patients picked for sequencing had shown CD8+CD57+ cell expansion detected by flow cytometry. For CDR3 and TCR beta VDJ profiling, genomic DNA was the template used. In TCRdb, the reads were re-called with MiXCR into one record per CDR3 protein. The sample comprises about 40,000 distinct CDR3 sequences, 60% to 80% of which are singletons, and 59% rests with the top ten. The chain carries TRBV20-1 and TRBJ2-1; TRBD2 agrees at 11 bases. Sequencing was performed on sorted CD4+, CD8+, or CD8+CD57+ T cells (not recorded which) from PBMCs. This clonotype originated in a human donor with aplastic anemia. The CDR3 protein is CSASTSGGGNEQFF. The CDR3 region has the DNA TGCAGTGCTAGCACTAGCGGGGGAGGTAATGAGCAGTTCTTC.